A selection of T cell receptor beta chains follows, all from one sample in a study of blood T cell repertoires in COVID-19. Here immunoSEQ multiplex PCR was the method, and the copy in TCRdb shows in-frame clones only, minus some. This sample has some 74,000 clones, with roughly four fifths found just once. What was sequenced was peripheral blood. The receptors here all came from a man between 65 and 79 years old with active or convalescent COVID-19. Both conserved end residues are part of each CDR3. The D gene is left open where the match is weak. Clone size is shown for a subset of rows, as once, few, many or a class of expanded clone.

v_call	j_call	d_call	clone_size	cdr3_nt	cdr3_aa
TRBV5-1	TRBJ2-1	NA	few	TGCGCCAGCAGCTTCGACAGGCTCTTCGAGCAGTTCTTC	CASSFDRLFEQFF
TRBV11-2	TRBJ2-7	NA	NA	TGTGCCAGCAGCTTAAGCGGCCGCGCCTACGAGCAGTACTTC	CASSLSGRAYEQYF
TRBV28	TRBJ2-2	TRBD2	once	TGTGCCAGCAGTTTGTTTCGCGGGGGGGCCGGGGGCGCCGGGGAGCTGTTTTTT	CASSLFRGGAGGAGELFF
TRBV1	TRBJ1-6	NA	NA	TGCACCAGCAGCCCTTCACCTACAGGGGTCCGGAGCTCCTATAATTCACCCCTCCACTTT	CTSSPSPTGVRSSYNSPLHF
TRBV7-6	TRBJ2-1	TRBD1	few	TGTGCCAGCAGCCGTCTAAGGGGGGACAGGGGGTCCTACAATGAGCAGTTCTTC	CASSRLRGDRGSYNEQFF
TRBV11-2	TRBJ2-2	NA	NA	TGTGCCAGCGCCCCACAGGGGGGGGACACCGGGGAGCTGTTTTTT	CASAPQGGDTGELFF
TRBV19	TRBJ1-5	NA	many	TGTGCCAGTAGTATCCACCCTCCGGAGAATCAGCCCCAGCATTTT	CASSIHPPENQPQHF
TRBV3-1/TRBV3-2	TRBJ1-3	NA	few	TGTGCCAGCAGCCAACGGGGGTGGGGAAACACCATATATTTT	CASSQRGWGNTIYF
TRBV11-2	TRBJ2-7	NA	NA	TGTGCCAGCAGCTTGGTCAGGCTAAACTACGAGCAGTACTTC	CASSLVRLNYEQYF
TRBV28	TRBJ2-7	TRBD1	NA	TGTGCCAGCACCGAGGACAGGGAACCCTACGAGCAGTACTTC	CASTEDREPYEQYF
TRBV29-1	TRBJ1-6	NA	few	TGCAGCGTTAAATGGGGCTCCGGGAATTCACCCCTCCACTTT	CSVKWGSGNSPLHF
TRBV5-5	TRBJ1-5	NA	NA	TGTGCCAGCAGCCCCCTCACCGGTGGCAATCAGCCCCAGCATTTT	CASSPLTGGNQPQHF
TRBV6-5	TRBJ1-6	NA	once	TGTGCCAGCAGCCTCGGGGGGTTGACACCCCTCCACTTT	CASSLGGLTPLHF
TRBV6-1	TRBJ1-3	NA	once	TGTGCCAGCAGTGCGACGAGGGTCTTAACTGGAAACACCATATATTTT	CASSATRVLTGNTIYF
TRBV10-3	TRBJ2-1	NA	NA	TGTGCCATCAGAAGGACTGAAAGCTCCTACAATGAGCAGTTCTTC	CAIRRTESSYNEQFF
TRBV18	TRBJ2-1	NA	NA	TGTGCCAGCTCACGTTTAGGCAGGGACAATGAGCAGTTCTTC	CASSRLGRDNEQFF
TRBV4-1	TRBJ2-7	NA	few	TGCGCCAGCAGCCAAAACCAGGGGAACGAGCAGTACTTC	CASSQNQGNEQYF
TRBV5-4	TRBJ2-7	NA	NA	TGTGCCAGCAGTCAACAGGGTGCGGACGAGCAGTACTTC	CASSQQGADEQYF
TRBV19	TRBJ2-5	NA	few	TGTGCCAGTAGTTCTAACGGGAAGACCCAGTACTTC	CASSSNGKTQYF
TRBV27	TRBJ2-5	NA	few	TGTGCCAGCAGTTTAAGTCCTAGCCCGTTCGAGACCCAGTACTTC	CASSLSPSPFETQYF
TRBV30	TRBJ2-7	TRBD2	NA	TGTGCCTGTGACAGGGGGGGACTAGCGGGAGAGCAGTACTTC	CACDRGGLAGEQYF
TRBV21-1	TRBJ2-5	NA	NA	TGTGCCAGCAGCTTTCCGGGACAGCCTCAAGAGACCCAGTACTTC	CASSFPGQPQETQYF
TRBV5-1	TRBJ2-2	TRBD2	NA	TGCGCCAGCAGCTCAAGCGGGGGGGCCACCGGGGAGCTGTTTTTT	CASSSSGGATGELFF
TRBV5-1	TRBJ2-5	NA	NA	TGCGCCAGCAGCGTGGGGGGGCGTCCCCGGGGAGAGACCCAGTACTTC	CASSVGGRPRGETQYF
TRBV7-9	TRBJ2-3	NA	NA	TGTGCCAGCAGCTTACCCGAGCGGGTAGCAGATACGCAGTATTTT	CASSLPERVADTQYF
TRBV24-1	TRBJ1-5	TRBD1	once	TGTGCCACCAGATGGACAGGGAAGAATCAGCCCCAGCATTTT	CATRWTGKNQPQHF
TRBV19	TRBJ1-3	TRBD1	NA	TGTGCCAGCAGGGACAGGGGAAACACCATATATTTT	CASRDRGNTIYF
TRBV3-1/TRBV3-2	TRBJ2-2	NA	once	TGTGCCAGCAGACAGGAAGGAGTGACCGGGGAGCTGTTTTTT	CASRQEGVTGELFF
TRBV7-2	TRBJ1-2	NA	NA	TGTGCCAGCAGCTTAAGACACGGCTATGGCTACACCTTC	CASSLRHGYGYTF
TRBV14	TRBJ1-1	NA	once	TGTGCCAGCAGCCAACCAGGGGAATATACTGAAGCTTTCTTT	CASSQPGEYTEAFF
TRBV24-1	TRBJ2-2	TRBD1	NA	TGTGCCACCAGAACAGGGGGCGCGGGAACCGGGGAGCTGTTTTTT	CATRTGGAGTGELFF
TRBV10-3	TRBJ2-1	TRBD2	NA	TGTGCCATCAGTGAGTCACCGGGACTAGCGGGCAATGAGCAGTTCTTC	CAISESPGLAGNEQFF
TRBV6-5	TRBJ1-3	NA	NA	TGTGCCAGCAGGGCAACAGGGTCTGGAAACACCATATATTTT	CASRATGSGNTIYF
TRBV10-3	TRBJ1-1	NA	NA	TGTGCCACGGTCGGGGGAGGGTATACTGAAGCTTTCTTT	CATVGGGYTEAFF
TRBV5-8	TRBJ2-1	TRBD2	NA	TGTGCCAGCAGCTTGGTTCTAGCGGGGGTTTGGAGCTACAATGAGCAGTTCTTC	CASSLVLAGVWSYNEQFF
TRBV30	TRBJ2-5	NA	NA	TGTGCCTGGAGTTGGGGCCGTATAGCATTCGAGACCCAGTACTTC	CAWSWGRIAFETQYF
TRBV7-3	TRBJ2-3	TRBD2	once	TGTGCCAGCAGCTACCTACCGGGACTAGCGGGGGGTGACACAGATACGCAGTATTTT	CASSYLPGLAGGDTDTQYF
TRBV2	TRBJ1-5	TRBD1	few	TGTGCCAGCAGAACTCAGGGGGGTAGCAATCAGCCCCAGCATTTT	CASRTQGGSNQPQHF
TRBV5-4	TRBJ2-7	NA	NA	TGTGCCAGCAGCTTGGACTGGACTGGCCCCTACGAGCAGTACTTC	CASSLDWTGPYEQYF
TRBV29-1	TRBJ2-6	TRBD1	NA	TGCAGCGCTTCCGGGACAGCCAGCTCTGGGGCCAACGTCCTGACTTTC	CSASGTASSGANVLTF
TRBV19	TRBJ1-4	TRBD1	few	TGTGCAGCCGGAGCTCAAGACAGGGGGGTTTCGACTAATGAAAAACTGTTTTTT	CAAGAQDRGVSTNEKLFF
TRBV6-5	TRBJ2-5	NA	once	TGTGCTCTCCGGACTTCAGACGGGACCCAGTACTTC	CALRTSDGTQYF
TRBV27	TRBJ2-4	NA	NA	TGTGCCAGCAGCCCCAGGGGGCGGGGGGGCCCGGTAGCCAAAAACATTCAGTACTTC	CASSPRGRGGPVAKNIQYF
TRBV7-9	TRBJ1-3	TRBD1	few	TGTGCCAGCAGCAATCGACAGGGGACACCAACCTGGCACACCATATATTTT	CASSNRQGTPTWHTIYF
TRBV11-3	TRBJ1-6	TRBD1	NA	TGTGCCAGCAGCTTAACAGGGGCCAATTCACCCCTCCACTTT	CASSLTGANSPLHF
TRBV30	TRBJ2-7	NA	many	TGTGCCTGGAGTGTGCCTAGCCGGGGATACGAGCAGTACTTC	CAWSVPSRGYEQYF
TRBV2	TRBJ1-2	TRBD1	once	TGTGCCAGCAACGTGGGAACAGGGGGTGGCTACACCTTC	CASNVGTGGGYTF
TRBV5-1	TRBJ2-2	NA	NA	TGCGCCAGCGGTGAGGCCGGGGAGCTGTTTTTT	CASGEAGELFF
TRBV5-5	TRBJ2-1	NA	NA	TGTGCCAGCAGCCTTGGGACACTCGATGAGCAGTTCTTC	CASSLGTLDEQFF
TRBV27	TRBJ2-7	TRBD2	NA	TGTGCCAGCAGTCCCAGGACTAGCCTTAACTACGAGCAGTACTTC	CASSPRTSLNYEQYF